The 12 T cell receptor beta chains given below trace back to one sample, sequenced in a study of neurological immune-mediated disorders. TCRdb called the 5' RACE reads again in MiXCR, with one record for every CDR3 protein. The sample includes 60,000 or so distinct CDR3 sequences, roughly an eighth of them seen just once. The sample taken for sequencing was PBMCs. These receptors all stem from a man in his sixties in good health.

This clonotype appeared many times. This chain links TRBV3-1 with TRBJ1-6; possible D gene TRBD1, 5 bases. The CDR3 is 13 amino acids. Trimming took off 4 bases at V and 7 bases at J, with 8 bases between the two ends. CDR1 is LGHDT, CDR2 YNNKEL, per germline (reference sequence). CDR3 in amino acids: CASSRQKNSPLHF. The CDR3 nucleotides read TGTGCCAGCAGCCGACAGAAAAATTCACCCCTCCACTTT.

This clonotype was detected ten times or more. V gene TRBV12-3 or TRBV12-4 combines with J gene TRBJ2-5, with D possibly being TRBD2 (6 bases). V was shortened by 1 base and J by 3 bases, with 9 bases between the two germline ends. The CDR3 consists of 14 residues. CDR3 DNA sequence: TGTGCCAGCAGTTTAGTCCCGGGGGAAGAGACCCAGTACTTC. It translates to CASSLVPGEETQYF.

Worth noting for this clonotype: Germline and junction disagree at one end, which may indicate a read error. J is TRBJ1-1 and V is TRBV5-1, with D hard to call. This CDR3 has 13 amino acids. Germline CDR1 and CDR2: SGHRS and YFSETQ. CDR3 loop: CASILVENTESFF. CDR3 nucleotides: TGCGCCAGCATCTTGGTAGAGAACACTGAATCTTTCTTT.

The table lists this clonotype with many counts. The DNA of the CDR3 is TGTGCCAGCAGCGTCGGGACTAGCGGGCGAAACATTCAGTACTTC. It is translated as CASSVGTSGRNIQYF. This rearrangement joins TRBV7-2 to TRBJ2-4, with 12 bases aligning to TRBD2. This CDR3 comprises 15 residues. The germline V gene has CDR1 SGHTA and CDR2 FQGNSA. After removal of 5 bases from V and 6 bases from J, the junction contained 5 bases not matched to a gene.

This clonotype was counted at least ten times. The CDR3 nucleotides read TGTGCCACCCGGGAGGGGTTAAGTGTCGGGGAGCTGTTTTTT. It codes for CATREGLSVGELFF. V and J are TRBV15 and TRBJ2-2, with 8 bases fitting TRBD2. This CDR3 has 14 residues. In germline, CDR1 is LNHNV, CDR2 YYDKDF (reference sequence). The trim removed 8 bases at V and 7 bases at J, leaving 9 bases unmatched.

This clonotype was detected ten times or more. The CDR3 spells CASSLVAASYNEQFF. The CDR3 DNA reads as TGTGCCAGCAGCTTAGTAGCAGCTTCCTACAATGAGCAGTTCTTC. The rearrangement joins TRBV11-2 to TRBJ2-1; D is uncertain. CDR3 length: 15 residues. Germline CDR1 reads SGHAT; CDR2 reads FQNNGV. V gave up 1 base and J gave up 1 base, with 8 bases separating them.

This clonotype was recorded many times. The rearrangement uses TRBV7-2 and TRBJ1-4; possible D gene TRBD1, 5 bases. The CDR3 loop spans 14 amino acids. The V end was cut by 4 bases, the J end by 8 bases, with 14 bases between. Germline V gene sequence: CDR1 SGHTA, CDR2 FQGNSA. CDR3 bases: TGTGCCAGCAGCTCCCGGGGCCCCGGAGAAAAACTGTTTTTT. Amino acids: CASSSRGPGEKLFF.

In its sample, this clonotype was seen many times. The chain links TRBV20-1 to TRBJ1-2, with D possibly being TRBD1 (6 bases). In germline, CDR1 is DFQATT, CDR2 SNEGSKA (reference sequence). V dropped 0 bases and J dropped 0 bases, with 14 bases sitting between them. CDR3 length: 16 residues. CDR3 sequence (DNA): TGCAGTGCTAGAGATGGGCAGGGGTCTTCTAACTATGGCTACACCTTC. Its protein product is CSARDGQGSSNYGYTF.

This clonotype was seen ten or more times. This chain's CDR3 is CSARGGVDEKLFF. Here the CDR3 DNA reads TGCAGTGCTAGAGGGGGAGTTGATGAAAAACTGTTTTTT. The chain uses TRBV20-1 and TRBJ1-4; D ambiguous. The V end was cut by 1 base, the J end by 6 bases, with 9 bases between. The V gene's germline CDR1 is DFQATT and CDR2 SNEGSKA (reference sequence). There are 13 residues in the CDR3.

This clonotype was counted at least ten times. DNA of the CDR3: TGTGCCAGCAGTTACCGCGGGGATAGTACCCAGCATTTT. This encodes CASSYRGDSTQHF. This chain uses TRBV6-2 or TRBV6-3 with TRBJ1-5; D is ambiguous. This CDR3 is 13 amino acids long. V was shortened by 2 bases and J by 11 bases, with 13 bases between the two germline ends. CDR1 is MNHEY, CDR2 SVGEGT, per germline.

Many counts were recorded for this clonotype. The chain combines TRBV7-2 with TRBJ2-7; tentatively, D is TRBD1 or TRBD2 (6 bases each). The CDR3 sequence is 15 residues long. CDR1 is SGHTA and CDR2 is FQGNSA in the germline V gene. The germline V and J ends were trimmed by 0 bases and 3 bases, with 12 bases remaining between them. The CDR3 sequence is CASSLAPGAVYEQYF. The CDR3, as DNA: TGTGCCAGCAGCTTAGCTCCGGGGGCGGTCTACGAGCAGTACTTC.

There are many counts of this clonotype. This rearrangement joins TRBV5-1 to TRBJ1-1; 11 positions agree with TRBD1. With V trimmed by 4 bases and J by 5 bases, 7 bases remained unmatched. The CDR3 consists of 15 residues. Germline lookup yields CDR1 SGHRS and CDR2 YFSETQ. The CDR3: CASSIRTGGTTEAFF. The CDR3 DNA sequence: TGCGCCAGCAGCATCAGGACAGGGGGCACGACTGAAGCTTTCTTT.